A single sample gave rise to the 10 T cell receptor beta chains below, sequenced in a study of blood T cell repertoires in COVID-19. The method was immunoSEQ multiplex PCR; TCRdb's version includes in-frame clones alone and lacks a portion of them. The sample consists of over 120,000 clones, 70% to 80% of them appearing once. The sequenced sample consisted of peripheral blood. These receptor sequences come from an elderly woman with active or convalescent COVID-19.

V is TRBV4-2 and J is TRBJ1-1; TRBD1 might be the D (5 bases). Looked up from germline, CDR1 is LGHNA and CDR2 is YNFKEQ. Trimming removed 1 base at V and 4 bases at J, with 13 bases between. The CDR3 is 15 residues long. The CDR3 here is CASSQAGLGGTEAFF. CDR3 sequence (DNA): TGTGCCAGCAGCCAAGCAGGGCTGGGGGGCACTGAAGCTTTCTTT.

The rearrangement joins TRBV24-1 to TRBJ2-3, with TRBD1 matching 11 bases. The CDR3 totals 16 residues. Germline CDR1 and CDR2: KGHDR and SFDVKD. J gave up 3 bases and V 0 bases, and 1 base lay outside the gene matches. This CDR3 reads CATSDLGQGATDTQYF. CDR3 coding DNA: TGTGCCACCAGTGATTTGGGACAGGGGGCAACAGATACGCAGTATTTT.

This sequence joins TRBV6-2 or TRBV6-3 and TRBJ2-7; D call uncertain. CDR1 is MNHEY, CDR2 SVGEGT, per germline. V was shortened by 0 bases and J by 6 bases, with 9 bases between the two germline ends. The CDR3 is made up of 13 amino acids. The CDR3 region is CASSYSSPIEQYF. In nucleotides, the CDR3 is TGTGCCAGCAGTTACTCGAGTCCTATCGAGCAGTACTTC.

In its sample, this clone was seen a few times. The chain carries TRBV3-1 (or the pseudogene TRBV3-2) and TRBJ1-1; D unclear. This CDR3 contains 12 residues. Trimming pared 3 bases from V and 1 base from J, leaving 3 bases between. Germline assignment: CDR1 LGHDT and CDR2 YNNKEL (reference sequence). As DNA, the CDR3 is TGTGCCAGCAGCCAGGCGAACACTGAAGCTTTCTTT. Protein sequence: CASSQANTEAFF.

This rearrangement joins TRBV6-2 or TRBV6-3 to TRBJ1-1; TRBD1 matches at 7 bases. The junction had 10 bases not matched to a gene; V was cut back by 4 bases and J by 5 bases. CDR1 is MNHEY, CDR2 SVGEGT, per germline. The CDR3 has 15 residues. CDR3 loop: CASSSSTGFGTEAFF. The DNA of the CDR3 is TGTGCCAGCAGTTCCTCGACAGGGTTTGGGACTGAAGCTTTCTTT.

The genes are TRBV6-5 and TRBJ2-1, with a tentative D call TRBD2 (6 bases). The CDR3 has 13 residues. Trimming removed 5 bases at V and 9 bases at J, with 14 bases between. Germline CDR1 is MNHEY and CDR2 is SVGAGI. The CDR3 spells CASSKTGEIEQFF. CDR3 DNA sequence: TGTGCCAGCAGTAAGACGGGGGAGATTGAGCAGTTCTTC.

V gene TRBV25-1 combines with J gene TRBJ2-1; maybe TRBD1 (6 bases). CDR3 length equals 14 residues. V was clipped by 10 bases and J by 0 bases, with 13 bases between them. The germline gives CDR1 MGHDK, CDR2 SYGVNS. The CDR3 coding sequence is TGTGCCACCCAAGGACAGAACTCCTACAATGAGCAGTTCTTC. This encodes CATQGQNSYNEQFF.

The V gene is TRBV10-3, the J gene TRBJ2-3, with 9 bases aligning to TRBD2. Germline V gene sequence: CDR1 ENHRY, CDR2 SYGVKD. With V trimmed by 2 bases and J by 2 bases, 5 bases remained unmatched. This CDR3 has 16 amino acids. As DNA, the CDR3 is TGTGCCATCAGTGAGGGGTTAGCGGGGGACACAGATACGCAGTATTTT. This encodes CAISEGLAGDTDTQYF.

This clone was recorded a few times. The chain uses TRBV7-8 and TRBJ2-2; TRBD2 matches 8 bases. CDR1 and CDR2 (germline): SGHVS, FQNEAQ. CDR3 length: 14 residues. V trimming: 10 bases; J trimming: 4 bases; junction bases outside the gene matches: 8. The CDR3 DNA sequence: TGTGCCACCCGGGGGGGATCGGGCACCGGGGAGCTGTTTTTT. It specifies CATRGGSGTGELFF.

V usage is TRBV19 and J usage is TRBJ1-2; D not resolved. V shed 5 bases and J shed 5 bases, with 18 bases lying between them. This CDR3 spans 15 amino acids. Germline V gene sequence: CDR1 LNHDA, CDR2 SQIVND (reference sequence). CDR3 DNA: TGTGCCAGTAGTCCTACTGGTGTGGGCCTATATGGCTACACCTTC. Translated, it gives CASSPTGVGLYGYTF.